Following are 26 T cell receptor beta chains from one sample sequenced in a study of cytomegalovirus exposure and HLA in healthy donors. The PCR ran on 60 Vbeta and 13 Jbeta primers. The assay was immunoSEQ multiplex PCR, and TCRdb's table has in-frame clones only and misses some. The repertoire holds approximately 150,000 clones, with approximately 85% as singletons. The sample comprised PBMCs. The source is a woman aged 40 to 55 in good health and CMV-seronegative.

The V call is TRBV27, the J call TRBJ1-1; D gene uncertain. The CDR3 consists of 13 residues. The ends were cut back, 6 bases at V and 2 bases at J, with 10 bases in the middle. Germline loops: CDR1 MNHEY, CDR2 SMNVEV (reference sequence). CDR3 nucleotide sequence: TGTGCCAGCAGGTGGCGGCTAAACACTGAAGCTTTCTTT. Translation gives CASRWRLNTEAFF.

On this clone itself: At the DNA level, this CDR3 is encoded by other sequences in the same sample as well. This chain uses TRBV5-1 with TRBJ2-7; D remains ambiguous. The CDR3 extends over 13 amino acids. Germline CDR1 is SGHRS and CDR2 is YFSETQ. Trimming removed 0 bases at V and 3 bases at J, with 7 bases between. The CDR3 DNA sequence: TGCGCCAGCAGCTTGGCCGGTAGCTACGAGCAGTACTTC. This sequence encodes CASSLAGSYEQYF.

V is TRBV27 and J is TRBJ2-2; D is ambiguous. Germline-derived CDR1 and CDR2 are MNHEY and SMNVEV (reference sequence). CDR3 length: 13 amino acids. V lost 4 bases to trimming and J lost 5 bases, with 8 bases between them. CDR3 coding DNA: TGTGCCAGCAGTTCCCGTGCGACCGGGGAGCTGTTTTTT. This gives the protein CASSSRATGELFF.

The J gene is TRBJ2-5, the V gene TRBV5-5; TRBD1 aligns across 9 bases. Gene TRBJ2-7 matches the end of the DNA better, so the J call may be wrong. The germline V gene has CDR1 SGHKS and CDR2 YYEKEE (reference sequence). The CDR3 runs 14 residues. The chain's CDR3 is CASSFRTGAYEQYF. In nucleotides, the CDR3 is TGTGCCAGCAGCTTCCGGACAGGGGCCTACGAGCAGTACTTC.

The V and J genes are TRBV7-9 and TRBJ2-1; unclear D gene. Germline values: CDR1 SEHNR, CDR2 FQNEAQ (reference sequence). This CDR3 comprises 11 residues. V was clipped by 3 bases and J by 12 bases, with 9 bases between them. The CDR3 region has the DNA TGTGCCAGCAGCTTCACGCTAAGGCAGTTCTTC. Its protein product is CASSFTLRQFF.

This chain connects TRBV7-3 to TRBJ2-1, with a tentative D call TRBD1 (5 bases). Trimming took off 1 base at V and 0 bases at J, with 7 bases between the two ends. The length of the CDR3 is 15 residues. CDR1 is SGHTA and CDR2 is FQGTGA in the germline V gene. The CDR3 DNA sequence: TGTGCCAGCAGCTTAATCCAGGGCTCCTACAATGAGCAGTTCTTC. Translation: CASSLIQGSYNEQFF.

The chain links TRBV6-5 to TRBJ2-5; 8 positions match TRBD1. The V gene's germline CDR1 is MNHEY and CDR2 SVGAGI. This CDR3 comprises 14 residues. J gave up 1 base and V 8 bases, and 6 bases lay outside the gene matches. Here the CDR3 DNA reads TGTGCCAGCGGACGGACAGGGTCCCAAGAGACCCAGTACTTC. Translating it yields CASGRTGSQETQYF.

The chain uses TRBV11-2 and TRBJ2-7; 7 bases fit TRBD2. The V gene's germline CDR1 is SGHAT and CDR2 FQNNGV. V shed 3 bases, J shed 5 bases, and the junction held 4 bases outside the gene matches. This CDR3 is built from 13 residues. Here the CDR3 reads CASSLTGGHEQYF. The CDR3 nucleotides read TGTGCCAGCAGCTTGACGGGAGGCCACGAGCAGTACTTC.

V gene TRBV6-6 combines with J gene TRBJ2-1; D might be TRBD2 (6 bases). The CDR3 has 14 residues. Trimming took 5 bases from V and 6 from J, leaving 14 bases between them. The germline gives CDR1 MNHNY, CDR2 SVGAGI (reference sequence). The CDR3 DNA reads TGTGCCAGCAGTCAAACCGGGACTTCCAATGAGCAGTTCTTC. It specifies CASSQTGTSNEQFF.

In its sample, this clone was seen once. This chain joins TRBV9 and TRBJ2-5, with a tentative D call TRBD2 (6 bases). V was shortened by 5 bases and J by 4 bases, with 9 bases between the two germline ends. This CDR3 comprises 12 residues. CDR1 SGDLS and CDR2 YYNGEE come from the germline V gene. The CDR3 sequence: CASSRAGETQYF. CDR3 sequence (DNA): TGTGCCAGCAGTCGAGCGGGAGAGACCCAGTACTTC. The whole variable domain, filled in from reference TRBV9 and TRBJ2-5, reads DSGVTQTPKHLITATGQRVTLRCSPRSGDLSVYWYQQSLDQGLQFLIQYYNGEERAKGNILERFSAQQFPDLHSELNLSSLELGDSALYFCASSRAGETQYFGPGTRLLVL.

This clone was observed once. The CDR3 DNA follows: TGTGCCATCTCTGACAGGGGGAAGGGGTATGAGCAGTTCTTC. Encoded protein: CAISDRGKGYEQFF. The chain has TRBV10-3 and TRBJ2-1; 9 bases match TRBD1. Germline-derived CDR1 and CDR2 are ENHRY and SYGVKD. V trimming: 8 bases; J trimming: 8 bases; junction bases outside the gene matches: 10. This CDR3 has 14 amino acids.

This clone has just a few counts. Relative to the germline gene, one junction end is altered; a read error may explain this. The DNA of the CDR3 is TGTGCTAGCAGCTTAGAGGGGGCTGCAGATACGCAGTATTTT. It is translated as CASSLEGAADTQYF. The rearrangement joins TRBV7-7 to TRBJ2-3; 7 bases agree with TRBD1. CDR3 length: 14 amino acids. CDR1 is SSHAT and CDR2 is FNYEAQ in the germline V gene (reference sequence).

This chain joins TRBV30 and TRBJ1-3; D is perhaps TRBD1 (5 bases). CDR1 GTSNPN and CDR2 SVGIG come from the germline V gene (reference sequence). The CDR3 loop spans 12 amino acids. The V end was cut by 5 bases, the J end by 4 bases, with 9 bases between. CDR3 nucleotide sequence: TGTGCCTGGGGGGCAGGCGGAAACACCATATATTTT. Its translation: CAWGAGGNTIYF.

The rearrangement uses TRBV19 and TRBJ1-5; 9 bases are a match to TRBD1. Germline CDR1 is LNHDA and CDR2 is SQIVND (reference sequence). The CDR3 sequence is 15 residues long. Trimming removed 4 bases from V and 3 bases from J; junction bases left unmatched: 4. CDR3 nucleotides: TGTGCCAGTAGTAAGGGACAGGGACTCAATCAGCCCCAGCATTTT. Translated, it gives CASSKGQGLNQPQHF.

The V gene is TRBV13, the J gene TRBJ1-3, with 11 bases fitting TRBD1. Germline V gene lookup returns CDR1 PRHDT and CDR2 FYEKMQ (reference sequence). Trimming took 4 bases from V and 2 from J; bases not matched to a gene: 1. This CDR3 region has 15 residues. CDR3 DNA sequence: TGTGCCAGCAGCTGGGGACAGGGGGCTGGAAACACCATATATTTT. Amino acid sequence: CASSWGQGAGNTIYF.

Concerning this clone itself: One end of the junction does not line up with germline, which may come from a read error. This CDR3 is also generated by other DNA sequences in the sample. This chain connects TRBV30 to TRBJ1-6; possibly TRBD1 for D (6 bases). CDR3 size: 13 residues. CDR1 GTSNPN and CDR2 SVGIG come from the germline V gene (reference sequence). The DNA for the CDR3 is TGTGCCTGGAGTGTACAGGGCAATTCCCCCCTCCACTTT. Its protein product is CAWSVQGNSPLHF.

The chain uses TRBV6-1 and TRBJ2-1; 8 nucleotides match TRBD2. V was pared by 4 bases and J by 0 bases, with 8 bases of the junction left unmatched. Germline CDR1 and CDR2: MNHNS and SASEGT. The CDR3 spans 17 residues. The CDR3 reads CASSAIPSGYSYNEQFF. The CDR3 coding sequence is TGTGCCAGCAGTGCGATTCCTAGCGGGTACTCCTACAATGAGCAGTTCTTC.

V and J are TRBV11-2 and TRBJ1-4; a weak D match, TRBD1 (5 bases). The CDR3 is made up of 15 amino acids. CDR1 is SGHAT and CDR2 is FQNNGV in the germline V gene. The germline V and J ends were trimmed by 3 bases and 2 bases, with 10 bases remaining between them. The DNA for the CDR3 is TGTGCCAGCAGCTTTCAGGGCCGGACTAATGAAAAACTGTTTTTT. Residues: CASSFQGRTNEKLFF.

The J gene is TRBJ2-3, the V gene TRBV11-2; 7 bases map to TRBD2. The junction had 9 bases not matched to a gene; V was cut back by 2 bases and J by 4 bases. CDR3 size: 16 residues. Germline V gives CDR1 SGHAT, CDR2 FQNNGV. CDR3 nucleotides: TGTGCCAGCAGCTTAACGTTGGGGAGCGGGGCAGATACGCAGTATTTT. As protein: CASSLTLGSGADTQYF.

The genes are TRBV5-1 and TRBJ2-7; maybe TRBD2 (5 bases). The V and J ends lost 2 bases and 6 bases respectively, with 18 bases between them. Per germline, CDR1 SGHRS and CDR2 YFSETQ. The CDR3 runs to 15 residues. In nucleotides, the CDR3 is TGCGCCAGCAGCTTATCAGGAATACTAGGCCTCGAGCAGTACTTC. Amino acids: CASSLSGILGLEQYF.

The CDR3 loop reads CASSLKSEGQEKLFF. The CDR3 nucleotides read TGTGCCAGCAGCTTGAAGTCTGAGGGACAGGAAAAACTGTTTTTT. J is TRBJ1-4 and V is TRBV5-5, with 7 bases that match TRBD1. After removal of 1 base from V and 8 bases from J, the junction contained 8 bases not matched to a gene. In germline, CDR1 is SGHKS, CDR2 YYEKEE (reference sequence). The CDR3 runs 15 residues.

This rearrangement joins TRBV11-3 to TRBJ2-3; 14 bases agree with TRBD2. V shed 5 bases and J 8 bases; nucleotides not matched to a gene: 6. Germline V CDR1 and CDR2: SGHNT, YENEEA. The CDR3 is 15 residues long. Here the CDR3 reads CASSPGLAGVGTQYF. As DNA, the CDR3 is TGTGCCAGCAGCCCGGGACTAGCGGGAGTTGGTACGCAGTATTTT.

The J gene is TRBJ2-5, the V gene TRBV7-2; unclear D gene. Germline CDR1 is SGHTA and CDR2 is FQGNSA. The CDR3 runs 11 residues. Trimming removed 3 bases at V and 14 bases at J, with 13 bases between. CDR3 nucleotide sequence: TGTGCCAGCAGCTTTGCGGAGCGCGCATACTTC. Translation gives CASSFAERAYF. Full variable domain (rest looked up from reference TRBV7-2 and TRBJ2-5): GAGVSQSPSNKVTEKGKDVELRCDPISGHTALYWYRQSLGQGLEFLIYFQGNSAPDKSGLPSDRFSAERTGGSVSTLTIQRTQQEDSAVYLCASSFAERAYFGPGTRLLVL.

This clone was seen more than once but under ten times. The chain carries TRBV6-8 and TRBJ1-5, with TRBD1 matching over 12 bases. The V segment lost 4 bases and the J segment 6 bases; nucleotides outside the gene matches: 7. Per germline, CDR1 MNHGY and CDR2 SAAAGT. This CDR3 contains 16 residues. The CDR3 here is CASSWRGQGAVQPQHF. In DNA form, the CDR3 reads TGTGCCAGCAGTTGGAGGGGACAGGGGGCTGTTCAGCCCCAGCATTTT.

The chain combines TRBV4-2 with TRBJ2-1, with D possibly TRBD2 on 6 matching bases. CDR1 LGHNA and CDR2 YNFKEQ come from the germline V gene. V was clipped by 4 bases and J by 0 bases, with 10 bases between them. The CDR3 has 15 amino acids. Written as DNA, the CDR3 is TGTGCCAGCAGCCCCGGGAGACCCTCCTACAATGAGCAGTTCTTC. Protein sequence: CASSPGRPSYNEQFF.

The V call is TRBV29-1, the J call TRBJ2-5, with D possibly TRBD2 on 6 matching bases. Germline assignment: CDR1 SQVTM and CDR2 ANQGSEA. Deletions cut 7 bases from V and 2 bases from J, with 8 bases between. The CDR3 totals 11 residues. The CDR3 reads CSGLEQETQYF. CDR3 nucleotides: TGCAGCGGACTAGAACAAGAGACCCAGTACTTC.